Detailed here is one T cell receptor beta chain. Germline trimming cut 4 bases from V and 9 bases from J; bases unmatched to any gene: 9. The CDR3 sequence is 15 residues long. CDR1 MNHEY and CDR2 SVGAGI come from the germline V gene. This specimen comes from a study of blood T cell repertoires in COVID-19. Libraries were prepared by immunoSEQ multiplex PCR; TCRdb keeps only in-frame clonotypes and omits some of them. Seen here are about 210,000 clones, just over 85% observed once, and the top ten hold approximately 1.5%. The specimen sequenced was peripheral blood. This chain joins TRBV6-5 and TRBJ2-1, with TRBD1 identical over 10 bases. The sequence came from a man aged 18-30 years with active or convalescent COVID-19. The chain's CDR3 is CASSSVTGGGGEQFF. The CDR3, as DNA: TGTGCCAGCAGTTCCGTGACAGGGGGCGGAGGTGAGCAGTTCTTC.